Below are 20 T cell receptor beta chains sequenced from a single sample in a study of Graves' ophthalmopathy and Graves' hyperthyroidism. Amplifying from RNA transcripts, the study obtained TCR beta CDR3 regions. HTBI-primed first-round RT-PCR preceded second-round multiplex PCR. Each CDR3 protein is one row after TCRdb ran MiXCR on the multiplex PCR reads. The sample includes 150,000 to 200,000 distinct CDR3 sequences, less than 45% seen only once; the top ten take about 6%. Sequenced material: peripheral blood. Every receptor here comes from a woman between 40 and 55 years old with Graves' ophthalmopathy.

This clonotype was observed many times. The gene calls are TRBV28 and TRBJ2-7; 9 bases are shared with TRBD1. CDR3 length: 15 residues. From germline, CDR1 is MDHEN and CDR2 SYDVKM. V was clipped by 6 bases and J by 4 bases; unmatched bases: 10. Written as DNA, the CDR3 is TGTGCCAGCAGGGGGACAGGGCCTACCCCGTACGAGCAGTACTTC. Translating it yields CASRGTGPTPYEQYF.

This chain uses TRBV6-1 with TRBJ1-3; D possibly corresponds to TRBD1 (6 bases). Germline CDR1 and CDR2: MNHNS and SASEGT. The V end was cut by 6 bases, the J end by 0 bases, with 18 bases between. The CDR3 has 17 amino acids. The CDR3 DNA follows: TGTGCCAGCAGCTTCCGGACAGAAACCTTCTCTGGAAACACCATATATTTT. Its translation is CASSFRTETFSGNTIYF.

This clonotype was detected ten times or more. The chain recombines TRBV29-1 with TRBJ2-2, with D perhaps assigned TRBD1 or TRBD2 (6 bases each). The CDR3 contains 14 residues. The ends were cut back, 6 bases at V and 3 bases at J, with 14 bases in the middle. CDR1 and CDR2 from the germline V gene are SQVTM and ANQGSEA. CDR3 sequence: CSVLDGGHTGELFF. The CDR3 region has the DNA TGCAGCGTCCTAGATGGGGGGCACACCGGGGAGCTGTTTTTT.

This clonotype has at least ten counts. The J gene is TRBJ1-1, the V gene TRBV28; D unresolved. CDR1 and CDR2 from the germline V gene are MDHEN and SYDVKM. V dropped 9 bases and J dropped 0 bases, with 8 bases sitting between them. This CDR3 has 12 amino acids. CDR3 nucleotide sequence: TGTGCCAGTTTTCAGATGAACACTGAAGCTTTCTTT. Its protein product is CASFQMNTEAFF.

This clonotype was observed many times. The genes are TRBV6-1 and TRBJ1-1, with D uncertain. The V gene lost 5 bases and the J gene lost 5 bases, with 9 bases spanning the gap. CDR3 size: 12 residues. Germline V gene data show CDR1 as MNHNS and CDR2 as SASEGT. The CDR3: CASSSGRTEAFF. The DNA of the CDR3 is TGTGCCAGCAGTAGTGGGAGGACTGAAGCTTTCTTT.

This clonotype was detected many times. The J gene is TRBJ1-1, the V gene TRBV2; TRBD1 matches at 9 bases. The CDR3 spans 15 residues. Germline V CDR1 and CDR2: SNHLY, FYNNEI. Trimming removed 6 bases from V and 0 bases from J; junction bases left unmatched: 5. The CDR3 sequence: CASREQGALNTEAFF. The CDR3, as DNA: TGTGCCAGCAGGGAACAGGGGGCCTTGAACACTGAAGCTTTCTTT.

This clonotype was observed at least ten times. V usage is TRBV28 and J usage is TRBJ2-2; D call uncertain. Per germline, CDR1 MDHEN and CDR2 SYDVKM. V gave up 1 base and J gave up 7 bases, with 4 bases separating them. The CDR3 is 12 amino acids. This CDR3 reads CASSLLNGELFF. The CDR3 region has the DNA TGTGCCAGCAGTTTATTGAACGGGGAGCTGTTTTTT.

This clonotype was counted ten times or more. The genes are TRBV15 and TRBJ1-2, with D hard to call. Trimming left V 0 bases short and J 2 bases short, with 7 bases between. The CDR3 is made up of 14 amino acids. The germline gives CDR1 LNHNV, CDR2 YYDKDF (reference sequence). CDR3 sequence: CATSRDVGNYGYTF. CDR3 in DNA: TGTGCCACCAGCAGAGACGTGGGGAACTATGGCTACACCTTC.

The chain recombines TRBV12-3 or TRBV12-4 with TRBJ1-6; D is unclear. This CDR3 is built from 15 residues. Trimming left V 5 bases short and J 5 bases short, with 13 bases between. CDR3 amino acids: CASSRPERNNSPLHF. The CDR3 DNA sequence: TGTGCCAGCAGTCGCCCGGAGAGAAATAATTCACCCCTCCACTTT.

This clonotype was recorded many times. V and J are TRBV28 and TRBJ2-5, with TRBD2 matching over 12 bases. This CDR3 spans 17 amino acids. Germline CDR1 and CDR2: MDHEN and SYDVKM. V shed 3 bases, J shed 3 bases, and the junction held 8 bases outside the gene matches. The CDR3 sequence: CASSFVLAGGREETQYF. The CDR3 DNA sequence: TGTGCCAGCAGTTTTGTACTAGCGGGGGGACGGGAAGAGACCCAGTACTTC.

This clonotype occurred many times. This chain connects TRBV6-4 to TRBJ1-5; no clear D. Germline CDR1 MRHNA, CDR2 SNTAGT. There are 13 residues in the CDR3. The V gene lost 3 bases and the J gene lost 1 base, with 4 bases spanning the gap. The CDR3 loop is CASSERSNQPQHF. The CDR3 nucleotides are TGTGCCAGCAGTGAGCGGAGCAATCAGCCCCAGCATTTT.

In its sample, this clonotype was seen a few times. The germline gene is not matched at one end of the junction; a read error may be the cause. The gene calls are TRBV7-8 and TRBJ1-5; D uncertain. The CDR3 extends over 12 amino acids. Germline-derived CDR1 and CDR2 are SGHVS and FQNEAQ. The CDR3 region has the DNA TGTGCTAGCAGCCGGGAGAATCAGCCCCAGCATTTT. This encodes CASSRENQPQHF.

This clonotype was observed once. The rearrangement joins TRBV7-9 to TRBJ2-5; D is unclear. The CDR3 has 14 amino acids. CDR1 is SEHNR, CDR2 FQNEAQ, per germline (reference sequence). Trimming took 5 bases from V and 0 from J, leaving 10 bases between them. The DNA for the CDR3 is TGTGCCAGCAGCGTAGACATCTACCAAGAGACCCAGTACTTC. It encodes CASSVDIYQETQYF.

The J gene is TRBJ2-7, the V gene TRBV29-1, with 7 bases that match TRBD2. CDR1 and CDR2 (germline): SQVTM, ANQGSEA. V shed 0 bases, J shed 4 bases, and the junction held 9 bases outside the gene matches. The CDR3 covers 15 residues. CDR3 DNA: TGCAGCGTTGAAGATTCTGGCGGGAGCAATTACGAGCAGTACTTC. Amino acid sequence: CSVEDSGGSNYEQYF.

This clonotype turned up a few times. The V gene is TRBV6-2 or TRBV6-3, the J gene TRBJ2-2; D not certain. This CDR3 region has 14 residues. Germline V gives CDR1 MNHEY, CDR2 SVGEGT. Trimming left V 0 bases short and J 6 bases short, with 8 bases between. CDR3 protein: CASSYSSSAGELFF. In DNA, the CDR3 is TGTGCCAGCAGTTACTCAAGCTCCGCCGGGGAGCTGTTTTTT.

The chain has TRBV6-2 or TRBV6-3 and TRBJ2-7; TRBD2 might be the D (6 bases). This CDR3 is built from 17 residues. Germline values: CDR1 MNHEY, CDR2 SVGEGT. V was clipped by 0 bases and J by 4 bases, with 19 bases between them. CDR3 amino acids: CASSYSRAGGSQYEQYF. CDR3 in DNA: TGTGCCAGCAGTTACTCGAGGGCAGGAGGGTCCCAATACGAGCAGTACTTC.

This clonotype has ten or more counts. J is TRBJ1-1 and V is TRBV3-1; 8 positions agree with TRBD1. V dropped 4 bases and J dropped 4; count of bases not matched to a gene: 8. Per germline, CDR1 LGHDT and CDR2 YNNKEL (reference sequence). The CDR3 runs to 15 residues. Here the CDR3 DNA reads TGTGCCAGCAGCCCAACCCGGACAGGGAGCACTGAAGCTTTCTTT. Its protein is CASSPTRTGSTEAFF.

The genes are TRBV6-2 or TRBV6-3 and TRBJ1-1; 9 nucleotides line up with TRBD1. With 2 bases clipped from V and 10 bases from J, the junction kept 2 bases outside the gene matches. The CDR3 loop spans 12 amino acids. Germline CDR1 is MNHEY and CDR2 is SVGEGT. The CDR3 DNA sequence: TGTGCCAGCAGTTACGGACAGGGGCCAGCTTTCTTT. It specifies CASSYGQGPAFF.

A note on this clonotype: The CDR3 end shows no conserved phenylalanine or tryptophan, and so a read error is likely. The chain combines TRBV30 with TRBJ2-7; unclear D gene. The CDR3 spans 14 residues. The germline V gene encodes CDR1 GTSNPN and CDR2 SVGIG (reference sequence). The V end lost 2 bases, the J end lost 6 bases, and 17 bases lay between the germline ends. DNA of the CDR3: TGTGCCTGGAGTACAAGTGTAAATAACGGCGAGCAGTACTCC. It translates to CAWSTSVNNGEQYS.

Comment on this clonotype: One end of the junction is discordant with germline, which a read error may explain. The rearrangement uses TRBV6-5 and TRBJ1-1, with no clear D. The CDR3 consists of 14 residues. The V gene's germline CDR1 is MNHEY and CDR2 SVGAGI. CDR3 residues: CTSSYLGSGTEAFF. Here the CDR3 DNA reads TGTACCAGCAGTTACTTGGGTTCTGGAACTGAAGCTTTCTTT.